This T cell receptor beta chain was identified in a study of shared clonotypes between healthy human individuals. Assay used: immunoSEQ multiplex PCR; TCRdb lists only in-frame clones, some missing. The data contain 2 million to 2.5 million clones, around 90% of them singletons. Germline CDR1 and CDR2: SGHNT and YYREEE (reference sequence). V was clipped by 3 bases and J by 2 bases; unmatched bases: 8. There are 15 residues in the CDR3. The chain links TRBV5-4 to TRBJ2-7; the match to TRBD1 covers 7 bases. The sequenced sample consisted of naive CD4+ T cells from PBMCs. Specified subset: CD45RA+ positively selected. The sequence was obtained from a man younger than 30 in good health. Some clones in this sample may be carry-over from other donors' samples. CDR3 sequence: CASSSKRQGPYEQYF. CDR3 coding DNA: TGTGCCAGCAGCTCGAAGCGACAGGGACCCTACGAGCAGTACTTC.